This TCR beta chain was sequenced for a study of human T cells and chemical hapten exposure. Looking at the study overall: Yields of TCR per sample differed, chiefly owing to small differences in pooled library volume.

Regarding time point: patch test 1, 2 weeks after DPC sensitization. As for treatment: therapeutic diphenylcyclopropenone sensitization with weekly scalp DPC. Donors were 18 to 70-year-old alopecia patients suitable for DPC. Total RNA came from unfractionated whole blood. Individual cDNA molecules received unique molecular identifiers in the library. TCRdb analysed the RACE reads with MiXCR anew, one entry per CDR3 protein. The table lists around 120,000 distinct CDR3 sequences, roughly an eighth of them singletons. This clonotype was seen more than once but under ten times. In germline, CDR1 is LGHNA, CDR2 YSLEER. The junction had 8 bases not matched to a gene; V was cut back by 1 base and J by 4 bases. CDR3 length: 16 amino acids.

The J gene is TRBJ2-5, the V gene TRBV4-3, with 8 bases lining up with TRBD2. The receptor's source is a man between 18 and 35 years old with alopecia areata. Some clones in this sample may be carry-over from other donors' samples. The sample was whole blood, taken in connection with sensitization to the hapten diphenylcyclopropenone (DPC). This chain's CDR3 is CASSQGRGGLAETQYF. As DNA, the CDR3 is TGCGCCAGCAGCCAAGGGCGCGGGGGGCTTGCAGAGACCCAGTACTTC.